These 15 T cell receptor beta chains originate from one sample sequenced in a study of cytomegalovirus exposure and HLA in healthy donors. PCR primers comprised 60 Vbeta and 13 Jbeta primers. The data were produced by immunoSEQ multiplex PCR, yet TCRdb's version contains in-frame clones alone and is incomplete. Among roughly 190,000 clones listed, around 82% were seen once. The sample taken for sequencing was PBMCs. Every receptor here comes from a man aged 40-49 years in good health and CMV-seropositive.

The genes are TRBV28 and TRBJ2-7; possible D gene TRBD2, 5 bases. Trimming cost V 8 bases and J 4 bases, with 12 bases left between them. The CDR3 runs 12 residues. Germline CDR1 MDHEN, CDR2 SYDVKM. CDR3: CASSGNKYEQYF. CDR3 nucleotides: TGTGCCAGCTCCGGGAACAAATACGAGCAGTACTTC.

In nucleotides, the CDR3 is TGTGCCAGCAGTTACTCATCCGGGGGGAAACTGTTTTTT. This codes for CASSYSSGGKLFF. V gene TRBV6-6 combines with J gene TRBJ1-4; possibly TRBD1 for D (5 bases). Germline V gene data show CDR1 as MNHNY and CDR2 as SVGAGI (reference sequence). V lost 0 bases, J lost 11 bases, and 10 bases lay in between. The CDR3 runs to 13 residues.

This rearrangement joins TRBV15 to TRBJ1-5; 8 nucleotides align to TRBD1. V shed 3 bases and J 0 bases; nucleotides not matched to a gene: 13. This CDR3 region has 19 residues. The germline V gene encodes CDR1 LNHNV and CDR2 YYDKDF (reference sequence). The CDR3 protein is CATSSADRGGFYSNQPQHF. The CDR3 DNA sequence: TGTGCCACCAGCAGCGCCGACAGGGGAGGGTTTTATAGCAATCAGCCCCAGCATTTT.

V gene TRBV14 combines with J gene TRBJ1-2, with 11 bases identical to TRBD1. The J segment lost 4 bases and the V segment lost 4 bases, leaving 11 bases of the junction unmatched. The CDR3 contains 17 residues. CDR1 SGHDN and CDR2 FVKESK come from the germline V gene. The CDR3: CASSRGQGAIRGYGYTF. The CDR3 DNA is TGTGCCAGCAGCCGAGGACAGGGGGCGATTCGTGGCTATGGCTACACCTTC. The variable domain in full, completed from reference TRBV14 and TRBJ1-2, reads EAGVTQFPSHSVIEKGQTVTLRCDPISGHDNLYWYRRVMGKEIKFLLHFVKESKQDESGMPNNRFLAERTGGTYSTLKVQPAELEDSGVYFCASSRGQGAIRGYGYTFGSGTRLTVV.

V usage is TRBV5-1 and J usage is TRBJ1-2, with TRBD1 identical over 7 bases. CDR3 length equals 13 residues. The germline gives CDR1 SGHRS, CDR2 YFSETQ. V lost 2 bases, J lost 6 bases, and 4 bases stayed unmatched. The DNA of the CDR3 is TGCGCCAGCAGCTTCGACAGGGCGGATGGCTACACCTTC. This gives the protein CASSFDRADGYTF. Variable domain in full (rest from reference TRBV5-1 and TRBJ1-2): KAGVTQTPRYLIKTRGQQVTLSCSPISGHRSVSWYQQTPGQGLQFLFEYFSETQRNKGNFPGRFSGRQFSNSRSEMNVSTLELGDSALYLCASSFDRADGYTFGSGTRLTVV.

The gene calls are TRBV10-2 and TRBJ2-3, with D perhaps TRBD1 (6 bases). The germline V and J ends were trimmed by 0 bases and 0 bases, with 10 bases remaining between them. Germline loops: CDR1 WSHSY, CDR2 SAAADI. This CDR3 is 16 amino acids long. Written as DNA, the CDR3 is TGCGCCAGCAGTGAGTCGACAGGTATTAGCACAGATACGCAGTATTTT. Protein sequence: CASSESTGISTDTQYF.

The chain links TRBV5-4 to TRBJ1-5, with 7 bases identical to TRBD1. V shed 0 bases and J 0 bases; nucleotides not matched to a gene: 0. The CDR3 spans 15 residues. The germline V gene encodes CDR1 SGHNT and CDR2 YYREEE (reference sequence). CDR3 DNA: TGTGCCAGCAGCTTGGGACAGGGTAGCAATCAGCCCCAGCATTTT. It encodes CASSLGQGSNQPQHF.

The CDR3 here is CASSPDRGLEQFF. The CDR3 DNA is TGTGCCAGCAGCCCGGACAGGGGGCTGGAGCAGTTCTTC. The chain is built from TRBV4-2 and TRBJ2-1; 11 bases map to TRBD1. Losses at the gene ends were 4 bases for V and 10 bases for J; bases not matched to a gene: 3. The length of the CDR3 is 13 residues. Germline V lookup: CDR1 LGHNA, CDR2 YNFKEQ.

As DNA, the CDR3 is TGTGCCAGCAGCTTACGGGAAAACTATGGCTACACCTTC. It yields the protein CASSLRENYGYTF. The chain carries TRBV7-9 and TRBJ1-2; no clear D. Trimming shortened V by 2 bases and J by 2 bases, and 6 bases separated the two germline ends. The CDR3 runs 13 residues. Germline CDR1 SEHNR, CDR2 FQNEAQ (reference sequence).

The chain recombines TRBV27 with TRBJ2-7; a weak D match, TRBD1 (5 bases). V was cut by 1 base and J by 6 bases, with 13 bases left in between. The germline gives CDR1 MNHEY, CDR2 SMNVEV (reference sequence). The length of the CDR3 is 14 residues. In DNA, the CDR3 is TGTGCCAGCAGTTTATATGTGACAACAGGCGAGCAGTACTTC. This codes for CASSLYVTTGEQYF.

This clone came up once. The gene calls are TRBV25-1 and TRBJ2-2, with a weak D call TRBD2 (7 bases). V was clipped by 4 bases and J by 3 bases, with 12 bases between them. The CDR3 totals 15 residues. Germline CDR1 and CDR2: MGHDK and SYGVNS. CDR3 in DNA: TGTGCCAGCAGTGCCACAGGGAGGGACACCGGGGAGCTGTTTTTT. Amino acid sequence: CASSATGRDTGELFF.

This clone showed up just once. The V gene is TRBV7-3, the J gene TRBJ1-1; D is perhaps TRBD1 (5 bases). The CDR3 has 14 residues. V was clipped by 4 bases and J by 4 bases, with 13 bases between them. Germline CDR1 SGHTA, CDR2 FQGTGA. CDR3 bases: TGTGCCAGCAGCTCCGGTAGGGGTAGCACTGAAGCTTTCTTT. This translates into CASSSGRGSTEAFF.

V is TRBV6-5 and J is TRBJ2-2, with D possibly matching TRBD1 (5 bases). The V gene's germline CDR1 is MNHEY and CDR2 SVGAGI. V was shortened by 1 base and J by 7 bases, with 13 bases between the two germline ends. The CDR3 contains 15 residues. CDR3 nucleotide sequence: TGTGCCAGCAGTTACTTGACAGTGGATGACGGGGAGCTGTTTTTT. It translates to CASSYLTVDDGELFF.

The rearrangement links TRBV5-6 to TRBJ1-3; TRBD1 agrees at 8 bases. This CDR3 has 16 amino acids. With 4 bases clipped from V and 8 bases from J, the junction kept 14 bases outside the gene matches. CDR1 SGHDT and CDR2 YYEEEE come from the germline V gene. CDR3 DNA sequence: TGTGCCAGCAGCCCCAATACCGGGACAGGCGGATACACCATATATTTT. Protein sequence: CASSPNTGTGGYTIYF.

V gene TRBV7-9 combines with J gene TRBJ2-7; no clear D gene. Per the germline V gene, CDR1 is SEHNR and CDR2 is FQNEAQ (reference sequence). Trimming stripped 5 bases from V and 2 bases from J, with 7 bases between. This CDR3 is built from 12 residues. CDR3 protein: CASSPDTYEQYF. CDR3 coding DNA: TGTGCCAGCAGCCCTGACACCTACGAGCAGTACTTC. Based on the CDR3 plus reference TRBV7-9 and TRBJ2-7, the full variable domain is DTGVSQNPRHKITKRGQNVTFRCDPISEHNRLYWYRQTLGQGPEFLTYFQNEAQLEKSRLLSDRFSAERPKGSFSTLEIQRTEQGDSAMYLCASSPDTYEQYFGPGTRLTVT.